These 23 T cell receptor beta chains were sequenced from one sample in a study of T cell responses to AZD1222 COVID-19 vaccine. The repertoire was sequenced with immunoSEQ multiplex PCR; TCRdb's copy has only in-frame clones and lacks some. The repertoire includes about 120,000 clones, approximately 90% of them detected once, and approximately 2.6% sits in the top ten. This specimen consisted of peripheral blood, obtained 28 days after the second AZD1222 dose. The receptors originated from an adult who received the AZD1222 COVID-19 vaccine.

The J gene is TRBJ1-1, the V gene TRBV7-9; D gene uncertain. This CDR3 has 13 residues. V lost 2 bases to trimming and J lost 1 base, with 5 bases between them. The germline gives CDR1 SEHNR, CDR2 FQNEAQ (reference sequence). This CDR3 reads CASSLLGNTEAFF. The CDR3 DNA reads as TGTGCCAGCAGCTTATTGGGGAACACTGAAGCTTTCTTT.

The genes are TRBV11-1 and TRBJ1-4; no definite D call. The CDR3 consists of 16 residues. Germline-derived CDR1 and CDR2 are SGHAT and FQDESV (reference sequence). The V gene lost 2 bases and the J gene lost 0 bases, with 10 bases spanning the gap. CDR3 sequence: CASSLQGFATNEKLFF. CDR3 nucleotides: TGTGCCAGCAGCTTACAAGGATTTGCAACTAATGAAAAACTGTTTTTT.

This clone was counted once. The V call is TRBV2, the J call TRBJ1-2; a weak D match, TRBD1 (5 bases). The CDR3 length is 13 residues. The germline V gene has CDR1 SNHLY and CDR2 FYNNEI. Trimming left V 10 bases short and J 0 bases short, with 12 bases between. The CDR3 DNA reads as TGTGCCACCGGAGGGGCGGCTAACTATGGCTACACCTTC. It encodes CATGGAANYGYTF. The full variable domain, with the rest looked up from reference TRBV2 and TRBJ1-2, is EPEVTQTPSHQVTQMGQEVILRCVPISNHLYFYWYRQILGQKVEFLVSFYNNEISEKSEIFDDQFSVERPDGSNFTLKIRSTKLEDSAMYFCATGGAANYGYTFGSGTRLTVV.

This clone was observed a single time. The gene calls are TRBV11-1 and TRBJ1-1; D unclear. The CDR3 has 15 residues. Trimming left V 1 base short and J 0 bases short, with 9 bases between. Germline V gene data show CDR1 as SGHAT and CDR2 as FQDESV (reference sequence). For the CDR3, the DNA is TGTGCCAGCAGCTTAGACGGCAGGATGAACACTGAAGCTTTCTTT. It is translated as CASSLDGRMNTEAFF.

This chain uses TRBV18 with TRBJ1-3; the match to TRBD1 covers 7 bases. The CDR3 runs 16 residues. The ends lost 1 base at V and 4 bases at J; junction bases unmatched: 7. Germline V gene sequence: CDR1 KGHSH, CDR2 LQKENI. The chain's CDR3 is CASSPLPLTGGNTIYF. CDR3 coding DNA: TGTGCCAGCTCACCACTCCCGCTGACAGGGGGAAACACCATATATTTT.

The rearrangement uses TRBV7-9 and TRBJ2-7, with TRBD1 matching over 7 bases. This CDR3 region has 15 residues. With 3 bases clipped from V and 3 bases from J, the junction kept 8 bases outside the gene matches. Germline lookup yields CDR1 SEHNR and CDR2 FQNEAQ (reference sequence). As DNA, the CDR3 is TGTGCCAGCAGCTTGCGACAGGGTAGTATCTACGAGCAGTACTTC. Encoded protein: CASSLRQGSIYEQYF.

This chain links TRBV19 with TRBJ2-5; D gene unclear. Trimming removed 0 bases at V and 5 bases at J, with 7 bases between. Looked up from germline, CDR1 is LNHDA and CDR2 is SQIVND (reference sequence). This CDR3 spans 13 amino acids. CDR3: CASSIERYETQYF. The CDR3 bases are TGTGCCAGTAGTATAGAGCGTTATGAGACCCAGTACTTC.

The chain employs TRBV18 and TRBJ1-2; weak D call: TRBD1 (6 bases). The V end lost 3 bases, the J end lost 2 bases, and 10 bases lay between the germline ends. The germline CDR1 and CDR2 sequences are KGHSH and LQKENI. CDR3 length: 14 amino acids. CDR3 nucleotides: TGTGCCAGCTCACCTTCCGGACAGAACTATGGCTACACCTTC. Translating gives CASSPSGQNYGYTF.

This chain links TRBV7-2 with TRBJ2-7, with a possible D match to TRBD2 (6 bases). The germline CDR1 and CDR2 sequences are SGHTA and FQGNSA. This CDR3 contains 12 residues. Deletions cut 5 bases from V and 4 bases from J, with 9 bases between. The CDR3 is CASSPGGYEQYF. The CDR3 DNA reads as TGTGCCAGCAGCCCTGGAGGGTACGAGCAGTACTTC.

The chain joins TRBV9 to TRBJ1-2; maybe TRBD1 (6 bases). The CDR3 is 12 amino acids. V was cut by 3 bases and J by 7 bases, with 10 bases left in between. Germline-derived CDR1 and CDR2 are SGDLS and YYNGEE. The CDR3 DNA reads as TGTGCCAGCAGCGAAGGGGGAGCTGGCTACACCTTC. It specifies CASSEGGAGYTF.

J is TRBJ2-5 and V is TRBV7-2; 8 nucleotides agree with TRBD2. Germline V gives CDR1 SGHTA, CDR2 FQGNSA. The CDR3 loop spans 15 amino acids. Germline trimming cut 5 bases from V and 5 bases from J; bases unmatched to any gene: 10. The CDR3 sequence is CASSPGTRGLETQYF. The CDR3 nucleotides read TGTGCCAGCAGCCCCGGGACTAGGGGACTGGAGACCCAGTACTTC. Full variable domain (remainder filled in from reference TRBV7-2 and TRBJ2-5): GAGVSQSPSNKVTEKGKDVELRCDPISGHTALYWYRQSLGQGLEFLIYFQGNSAPDKSGLPSDRFSAERTGGSVSTLTIQRTQQEDSAVYLCASSPGTRGLETQYFGPGTRLLVL.

The chain links TRBV11-2 to TRBJ1-2; D not resolved. The CDR3 is 12 residues long. Trimming cost V 6 bases and J 4 bases, with 9 bases left between them. Per germline, CDR1 SGHAT and CDR2 FQNNGV. CDR3 coding DNA: TGTGCCAGCAGTAGCTTGGGCTATGGCTACACCTTC. Its protein product is CASSSLGYGYTF. The full variable domain, its missing parts supplied by reference TRBV11-2 and TRBJ1-2, is EAGVAQSPRYKIIEKRQSVAFWCNPISGHATLYWYQQILGQGPKLLIQFQNNGVVDDSQLPKDRFSAERLKGVDSTLKIQPAKLEDSAVYLCASSSLGYGYTFGSGTRLTVV.

This rearrangement joins TRBV28 to TRBJ1-6; 7 nucleotides agree with TRBD1. Germline values: CDR1 MDHEN, CDR2 SYDVKM. The CDR3 totals 14 residues. The ends lost 4 bases at V and 8 bases at J; junction bases unmatched: 5. This CDR3 is CASSWGQLDSPLHF. The CDR3 region has the DNA TGTGCCAGCAGTTGGGGACAGTTGGATTCACCCCTCCACTTT.

V gene TRBV19 combines with J gene TRBJ2-3; D not resolved. Germline CDR1 is LNHDA and CDR2 is SQIVND (reference sequence). Trimming cost V 7 bases and J 2 bases, with 13 bases left between them. The CDR3 runs to 14 residues. The CDR3 here is CASKSQQSTDTQYF. The CDR3 DNA sequence: TGTGCCAGTAAATCACAGCAGTCCACAGATACGCAGTATTTT. The whole variable domain, filled in from reference TRBV19 and TRBJ2-3, reads DGGITQSPKYLFRKEGQNVTLSCEQNLNHDAMYWYRQDPGQGLRLIYYSQIVNDFQKGDIAEGYSVSREKKESFPLTVTSAQKNPTAFYLCASKSQQSTDTQYFGPGTRLTVL.

The CDR3 loop reads CASSYERDAEKLFF. The CDR3 nucleotides read TGTGCCAGCAGTTACGAGCGGGATGCGGAAAAACTGTTTTTT. V and J are TRBV6-6 and TRBJ1-4; no clear D. V was cut by 2 bases and J by 8 bases, with 12 bases left in between. CDR1 and CDR2 (germline): MNHNY, SVGAGI (reference sequence). The CDR3 extends over 14 amino acids.

This rearrangement joins TRBV5-6 to TRBJ1-1, with D unresolved. The CDR3 loop spans 13 amino acids. The V end was cut by 3 bases, the J end by 4 bases, with 10 bases between. Looked up from germline, CDR1 is SGHDT and CDR2 is YYEEEE. CDR3 sequence reads: CASSWPASTEAFF. The CDR3 DNA reads TGTGCCAGCAGCTGGCCCGCTAGCACTGAAGCTTTCTTT.

The chain employs TRBV4-1 and TRBJ2-1; a weak D match, TRBD2 (5 bases). The V end was cut by 0 bases, the J end by 7 bases, with 19 bases between. The CDR3 is 17 residues long. Germline V gene data show CDR1 as MGHRA and CDR2 as YSYEKL. CDR3 DNA: TGCGCCAGCAGCCAAGACCGCCCAGGATTGCCGGGAAATGAGCAGTTCTTC. Translating it yields CASSQDRPGLPGNEQFF.

The genes are TRBV18 and TRBJ1-2, with a tentative D call TRBD1 (6 bases). Germline CDR1 is KGHSH and CDR2 is LQKENI. This CDR3 spans 14 amino acids. With 6 bases removed from V and 4 bases from J, the gap between germline ends came to 15 bases. The CDR3 DNA reads as TGTGCCAGCTCTCTCGGGACACTTCCCTATGGCTACACCTTC. Its protein is CASSLGTLPYGYTF.

The chain recombines TRBV27 with TRBJ1-6, with a possible D match to TRBD1 (6 bases). The V gene lost 9 bases and the J gene lost 12 bases, with 15 bases spanning the gap. The CDR3 loop spans 12 amino acids. The V gene's germline CDR1 is MNHEY and CDR2 SMNVEV (reference sequence). As DNA, the CDR3 is TGTGCCAGTAGAACAGGGCGAGGACCCCTCCACTTT. Translated, it gives CASRTGRGPLHF.

In DNA form, the CDR3 reads TGTGCCAGCAGCCAATCCGTAAGTCAGCCCCAGCATTTT. This encodes CASSQSVSQPQHF. The V and J genes are TRBV14 and TRBJ1-5, with D unresolved. The germline V and J ends were trimmed by 2 bases and 6 bases, with 8 bases remaining between them. The CDR3 has 13 amino acids. The germline gives CDR1 SGHDN, CDR2 FVKESK.

The gene calls are TRBV18 and TRBJ2-5; D gene unclear. This CDR3 is 14 amino acids long. Germline V gene lookup returns CDR1 KGHSH and CDR2 LQKENI. V shed 2 bases and J shed 2 bases, with 9 bases lying between them. The DNA of the CDR3 is TGTGCCAGCTCACCATCGTTAGGGCAAGAGACCCAGTACTTC. This gives the protein CASSPSLGQETQYF.

The chain couples TRBV9 to TRBJ1-1; D call uncertain. V shed 0 bases and J shed 1 base, with 7 bases lying between them. CDR1 is SGDLS and CDR2 is YYNGEE in the germline V gene. This CDR3 is built from 14 residues. CDR3 in amino acids: CASSVVAENTEAFF. DNA for the CDR3: TGTGCCAGCAGCGTAGTGGCGGAGAACACTGAAGCTTTCTTT.

The chain employs TRBV3-1 (or the pseudogene TRBV3-2) and TRBJ1-2, with TRBD1 identical over 7 bases. The V segment lost 1 base and the J segment 1 base; nucleotides outside the gene matches: 9. Germline V gene data show CDR1 as LGHDT and CDR2 as YNNKEL (reference sequence). The CDR3 runs to 17 residues. CDR3 sequence: CASSQGRQGGLNYGYTF. The CDR3 DNA is TGTGCCAGCAGCCAAGGTCGTCAGGGGGGGCTTAACTATGGCTACACCTTC.